This entry concerns a single T cell receptor beta chain. Its antigen is currently unknown. These data originate in a study of cytomegalovirus exposure and HLA in healthy donors. Overall study context: Some 80 million unique TCRs from HLA-typed donors were held in an early data release. Study-level results: HLA allele associations emerged for around 15,000 TCR beta sequences in a later analysis, at 0.05 false discovery rate. In a later analysis, most CMV-associated TCR beta chains appeared HLA-restricted. For most TCR beta V segments, an earlier analysis put the productive rate at about 87% or about 30% of the time.

The PCR made use of 60 Vbeta and 13 Jbeta primers. Produced via immunoSEQ multiplex PCR; TCRdb's table is partial and in-frame only. In the table there are 200,000 or so clones, 75% to 85% of which are singletons. The length of the CDR3 is 14 residues. Per the germline V gene, CDR1 is LNHDA and CDR2 is SQIVND (reference sequence). Trimming stripped 6 bases from V and 5 bases from J, with 16 bases between. The J gene is TRBJ1-2, the V gene TRBV19; weak D call: TRBD1 (6 bases). Input material: PBMCs. This receptor was identified in a girl between 10 and 17 years old in good health and CMV-seronegative. In nucleotides, the CDR3 is TGTGCCAGTAGAATTGGACAGCTTGATTATGGCTACACCTTC. Translation: CASRIGQLDYGYTF.